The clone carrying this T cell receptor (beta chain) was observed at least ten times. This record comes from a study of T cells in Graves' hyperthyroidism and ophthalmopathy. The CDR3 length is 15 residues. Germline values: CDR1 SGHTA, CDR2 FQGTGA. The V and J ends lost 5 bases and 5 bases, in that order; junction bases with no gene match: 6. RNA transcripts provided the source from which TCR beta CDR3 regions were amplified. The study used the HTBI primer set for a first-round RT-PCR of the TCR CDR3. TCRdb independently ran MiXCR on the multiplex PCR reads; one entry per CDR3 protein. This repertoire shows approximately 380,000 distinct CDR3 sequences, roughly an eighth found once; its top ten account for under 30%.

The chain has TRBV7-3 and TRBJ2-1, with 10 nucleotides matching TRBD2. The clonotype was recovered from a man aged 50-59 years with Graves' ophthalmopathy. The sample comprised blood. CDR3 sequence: CASSRAGGPDNEQFF. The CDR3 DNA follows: TGTGCCAGCAGCCGAGCGGGAGGGCCGGACAATGAGCAGTTCTTC. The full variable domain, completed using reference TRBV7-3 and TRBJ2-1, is GAGVSQTPSNKVTEKGKYVELRCDPISGHTALYWYRQSLGQGPEFLIYFQGTGAADDSGLPNDRFFAVRPEGSVSTLKIQRTERGDSAVYLCASSRAGGPDNEQFFGPGTRLTVL.